The clone carrying this T cell receptor (beta chain) was counted many times. Its matching antigen is unknown. This entry belongs to a study of Graves' ophthalmopathy and Graves' hyperthyroidism. Whole-study findings and limits: Its predictions of ophthalmopathy progression gave the model around 71% sensitivity and about 78% specificity.

Hyperthyroidism patients had new diagnoses, durations under 2 months, and ages of 18 to 65. Other autoimmune diseases, uncontrolled infections, pregnancy or lactation led to the exclusion of patients. Physicians reached a diagnosis by relying on clinical symptoms, serum thyroxine, TRAb, thyroid ultrasound and orbital computed tomography. Amplifying from RNA transcripts, the study obtained TCR beta CDR3 regions. Second-round multiplex PCR came after first-round RT-PCR with HTBI primers. MiXCR, run by TCRdb on the multiplex PCR reads, gives a single entry per CDR3 protein. The sample consists of approximately 540,000 distinct CDR3 sequences, less than 45% of them appearing once. CDR3 length: 13 residues. Trimming took 3 bases from V and 2 from J, leaving 7 bases between them.

The chain carries TRBV12-3 or TRBV12-4 and TRBJ1-2, with D hard to call. The sequenced sample consisted of peripheral blood or thyroid tissue (not recorded which). The TCR comes from an adult man with Graves' hyperthyroidism. CDR3 loop: CASSFDGNYGYTF. In nucleotides, the CDR3 is TGTGCCAGCAGTTTTGACGGAAACTATGGCTACACCTTC.